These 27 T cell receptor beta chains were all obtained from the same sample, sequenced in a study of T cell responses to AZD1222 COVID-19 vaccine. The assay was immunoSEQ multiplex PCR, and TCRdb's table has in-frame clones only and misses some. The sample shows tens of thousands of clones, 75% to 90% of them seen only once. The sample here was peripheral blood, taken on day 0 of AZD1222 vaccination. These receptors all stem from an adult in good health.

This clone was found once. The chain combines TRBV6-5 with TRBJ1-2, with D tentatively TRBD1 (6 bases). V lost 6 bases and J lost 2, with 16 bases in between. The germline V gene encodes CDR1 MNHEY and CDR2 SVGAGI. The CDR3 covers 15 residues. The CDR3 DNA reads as TGTGCCAGCAGGTCCCCCCCCGGGGGCAACTATGGCTACACCTTC. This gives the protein CASRSPPGGNYGYTF.

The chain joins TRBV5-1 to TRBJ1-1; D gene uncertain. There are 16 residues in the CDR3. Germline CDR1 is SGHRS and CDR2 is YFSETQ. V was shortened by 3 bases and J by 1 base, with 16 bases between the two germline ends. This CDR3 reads CASSSNPGVRNTEAFF. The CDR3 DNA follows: TGCGCCAGCAGCTCGAACCCGGGAGTAAGGAACACTGAAGCTTTCTTT.

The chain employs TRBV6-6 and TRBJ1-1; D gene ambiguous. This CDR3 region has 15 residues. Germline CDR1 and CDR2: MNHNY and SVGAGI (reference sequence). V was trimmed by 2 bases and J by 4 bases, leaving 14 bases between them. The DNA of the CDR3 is TGTGCCAGCAGTTACATTACTGGCTCTATCACTGAAGCTTTCTTT. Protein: CASSYITGSITEAFF.

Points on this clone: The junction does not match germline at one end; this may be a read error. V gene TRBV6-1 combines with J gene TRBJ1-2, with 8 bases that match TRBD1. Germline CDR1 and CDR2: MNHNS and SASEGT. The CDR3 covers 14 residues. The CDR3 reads CASREGDRGYGYTF. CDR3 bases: TGTGCCAGCAGGGAAGGAGACAGGGGCTATGGCTACACCTTC.

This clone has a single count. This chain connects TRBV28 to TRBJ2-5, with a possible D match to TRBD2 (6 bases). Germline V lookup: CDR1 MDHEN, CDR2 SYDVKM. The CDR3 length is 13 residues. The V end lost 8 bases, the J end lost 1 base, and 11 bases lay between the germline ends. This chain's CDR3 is CASGSGGQETQYF. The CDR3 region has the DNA TGTGCCAGCGGTTCCGGGGGCCAAGAGACCCAGTACTTC.

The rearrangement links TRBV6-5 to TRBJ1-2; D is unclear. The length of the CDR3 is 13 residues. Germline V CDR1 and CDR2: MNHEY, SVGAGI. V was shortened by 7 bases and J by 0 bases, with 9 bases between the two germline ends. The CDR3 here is CASKGSANYGYTF. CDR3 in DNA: TGTGCCAGCAAGGGCTCCGCTAACTATGGCTACACCTTC.

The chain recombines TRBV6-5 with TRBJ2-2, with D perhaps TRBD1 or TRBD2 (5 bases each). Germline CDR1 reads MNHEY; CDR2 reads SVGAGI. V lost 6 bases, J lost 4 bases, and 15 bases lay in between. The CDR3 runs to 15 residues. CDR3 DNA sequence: TGTGCCAGCAGAGTGACAGCCCGGGGCACCGGGGAGCTGTTTTTT. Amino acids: CASRVTARGTGELFF.

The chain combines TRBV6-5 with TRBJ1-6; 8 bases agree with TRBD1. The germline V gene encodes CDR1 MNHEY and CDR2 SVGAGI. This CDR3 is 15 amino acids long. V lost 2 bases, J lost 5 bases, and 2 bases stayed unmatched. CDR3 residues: CASSYQGQDNSPLHF. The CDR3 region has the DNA TGTGCCAGCAGTTACCAGGGACAGGATAATTCACCCCTCCACTTT.

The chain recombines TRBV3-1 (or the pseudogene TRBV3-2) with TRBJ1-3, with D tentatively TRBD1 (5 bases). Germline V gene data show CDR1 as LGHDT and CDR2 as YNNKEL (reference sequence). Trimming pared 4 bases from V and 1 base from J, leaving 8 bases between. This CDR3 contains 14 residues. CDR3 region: CASSLGDSGNTIYF. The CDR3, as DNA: TGTGCCAGCAGCCTGGGGGATTCTGGAAACACCATATATTTT.

CDR3 coding DNA: TGCGCCAGCAGCCAAGGAGGGTCGGGGTATCAGCCCCAGCATTTT. As protein: CASSQGGSGYQPQHF. J is TRBJ1-5 and V is TRBV4-1; D is unresolved. The V gene lost 1 base and the J gene lost 5 bases, with 12 bases spanning the gap. Germline V CDR1 and CDR2: MGHRA, YSYEKL. The CDR3 is 15 amino acids.

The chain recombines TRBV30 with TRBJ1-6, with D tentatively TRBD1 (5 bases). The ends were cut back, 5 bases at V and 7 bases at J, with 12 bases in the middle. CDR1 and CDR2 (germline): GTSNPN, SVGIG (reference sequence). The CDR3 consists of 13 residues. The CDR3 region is CAWEGQGNSPLHF. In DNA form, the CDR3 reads TGTGCCTGGGAAGGACAAGGGAATTCACCCCTCCACTTT.

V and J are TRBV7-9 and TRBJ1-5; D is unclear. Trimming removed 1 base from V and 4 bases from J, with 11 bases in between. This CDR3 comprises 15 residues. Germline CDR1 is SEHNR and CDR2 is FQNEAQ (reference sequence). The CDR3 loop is CASSLDGRPNQPQHF. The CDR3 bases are TGTGCCAGCAGCTTAGACGGCAGGCCAAATCAGCCCCAGCATTTT.

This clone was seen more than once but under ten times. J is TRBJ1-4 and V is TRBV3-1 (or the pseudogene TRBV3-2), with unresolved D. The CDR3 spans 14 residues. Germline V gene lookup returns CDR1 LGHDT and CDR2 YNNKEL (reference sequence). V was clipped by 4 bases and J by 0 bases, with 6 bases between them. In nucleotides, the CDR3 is TGTGCCAGCAGCCGCCAGGCAACTAATGAAAAACTGTTTTTT. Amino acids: CASSRQATNEKLFF.

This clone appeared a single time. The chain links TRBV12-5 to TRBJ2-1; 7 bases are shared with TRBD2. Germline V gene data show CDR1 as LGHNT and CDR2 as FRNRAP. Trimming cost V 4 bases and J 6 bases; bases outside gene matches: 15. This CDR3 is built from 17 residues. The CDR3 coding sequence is TGTGCTAGTGGTTCGACTGGTTTGCGGGAGATCATCAATGAGCAGTTCTTC. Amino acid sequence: CASGSTGLREIINEQFF.

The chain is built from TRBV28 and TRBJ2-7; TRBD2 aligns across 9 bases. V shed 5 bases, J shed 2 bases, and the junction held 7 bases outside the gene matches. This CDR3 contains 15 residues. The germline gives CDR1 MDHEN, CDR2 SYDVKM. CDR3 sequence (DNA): TGTGCCAGCAGTGGTAGCGGGAGTTCGGCCTACGAGCAGTACTTC. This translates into CASSGSGSSAYEQYF.

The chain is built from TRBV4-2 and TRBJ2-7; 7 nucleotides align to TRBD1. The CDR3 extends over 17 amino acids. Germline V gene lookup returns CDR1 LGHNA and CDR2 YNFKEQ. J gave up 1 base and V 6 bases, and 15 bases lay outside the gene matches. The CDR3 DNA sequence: TGTGCCAGCAGTCGTATGCCGGCCGGGACAGAGTCCTACGAGCAGTACTTC. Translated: CASSRMPAGTESYEQYF.

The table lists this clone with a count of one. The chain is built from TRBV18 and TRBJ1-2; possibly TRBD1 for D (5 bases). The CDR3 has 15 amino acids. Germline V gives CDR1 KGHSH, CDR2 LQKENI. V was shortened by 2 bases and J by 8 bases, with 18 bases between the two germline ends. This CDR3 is CASSPSGTGTNGYTF. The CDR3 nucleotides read TGTGCCAGCTCACCATCCGGGACGGGCACTAACGGCTACACCTTC.

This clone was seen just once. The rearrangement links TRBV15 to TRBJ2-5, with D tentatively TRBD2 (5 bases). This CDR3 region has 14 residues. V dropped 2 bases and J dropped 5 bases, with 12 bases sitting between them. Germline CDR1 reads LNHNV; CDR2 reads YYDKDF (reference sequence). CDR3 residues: CATSRYVDLETQYF. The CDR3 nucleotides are TGTGCCACCAGCAGATACGTGGACTTGGAGACCCAGTACTTC.

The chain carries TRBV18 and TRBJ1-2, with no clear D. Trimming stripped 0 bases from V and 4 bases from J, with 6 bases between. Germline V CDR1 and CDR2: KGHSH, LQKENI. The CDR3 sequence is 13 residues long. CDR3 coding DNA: TGTGCCAGCTCACCACCGCCCAGCTATGGCTACACCTTC. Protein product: CASSPPPSYGYTF.

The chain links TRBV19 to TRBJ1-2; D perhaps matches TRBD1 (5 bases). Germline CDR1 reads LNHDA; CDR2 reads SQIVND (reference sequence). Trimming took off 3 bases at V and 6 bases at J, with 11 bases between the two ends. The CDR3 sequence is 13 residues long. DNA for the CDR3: TGTGCCAGTAGTATTTTGGGGGTCAATGGCTACACCTTC. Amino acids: CASSILGVNGYTF.

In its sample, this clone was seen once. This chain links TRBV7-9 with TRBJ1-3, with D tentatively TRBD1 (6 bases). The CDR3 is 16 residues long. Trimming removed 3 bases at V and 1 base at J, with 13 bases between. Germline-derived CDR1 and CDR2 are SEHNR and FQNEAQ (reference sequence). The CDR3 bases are TGTGCCAGCAGCTTGGACAGTCCCTTATCTGGAAACACCATATATTTT. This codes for CASSLDSPLSGNTIYF.

CDR3 residues: CAWSVPLYNYEQYF. CDR3 coding DNA: TGTGCCTGGAGTGTACCCCTATACAACTACGAGCAGTACTTC. This chain joins TRBV30 and TRBJ2-7; D is undetermined. CDR1 and CDR2 (germline): GTSNPN, SVGIG (reference sequence). The CDR3 is made up of 14 amino acids. The V and J ends lost 0 bases and 3 bases respectively, with 12 bases between them.

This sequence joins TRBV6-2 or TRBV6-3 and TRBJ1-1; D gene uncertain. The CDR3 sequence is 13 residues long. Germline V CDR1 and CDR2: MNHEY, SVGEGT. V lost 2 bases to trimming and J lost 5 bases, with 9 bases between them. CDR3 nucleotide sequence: TGTGCCAGCAGTTACGCCAGAGGGACTGAAGCTTTCTTT. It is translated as CASSYARGTEAFF.

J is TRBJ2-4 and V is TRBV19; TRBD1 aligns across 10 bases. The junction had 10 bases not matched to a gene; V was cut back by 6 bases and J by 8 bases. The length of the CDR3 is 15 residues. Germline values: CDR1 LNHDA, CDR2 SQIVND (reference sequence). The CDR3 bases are TGTGCCAGTAGAAGACAGGGGGCGAATATGGACATTCAGTACTTC. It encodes CASRRQGANMDIQYF.

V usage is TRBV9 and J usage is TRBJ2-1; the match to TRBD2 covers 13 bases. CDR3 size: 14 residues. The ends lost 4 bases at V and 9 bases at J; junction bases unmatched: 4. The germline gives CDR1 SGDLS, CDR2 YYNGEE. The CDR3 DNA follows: TGTGCCAGCAGCTCGGGACTAGCGGGAATTGAGCAGTTCTTC. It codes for CASSSGLAGIEQFF.

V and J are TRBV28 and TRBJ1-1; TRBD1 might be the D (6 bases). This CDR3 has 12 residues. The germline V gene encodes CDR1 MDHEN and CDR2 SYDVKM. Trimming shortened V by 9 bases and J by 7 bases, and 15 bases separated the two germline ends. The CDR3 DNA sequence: TGTGCCAGTAGGGGGGGACGCGGTGAAGCTTTCTTT. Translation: CASRGGRGEAFF.

The DNA for the CDR3 is TGTGCCAGCAGCTCCGGGACAGGACTTGAAGCTTTCTTT. Encoded protein: CASSSGTGLEAFF. The chain couples TRBV7-9 to TRBJ1-1; 8 bases map to TRBD1. There are 13 residues in the CDR3. CDR1 is SEHNR, CDR2 FQNEAQ, per germline (reference sequence). With 4 bases clipped from V and 7 bases from J, the junction kept 5 bases outside the gene matches.